What follows describes a single T cell receptor (beta chain). Its antigen is currently unknown. TCRdb reanalyzed the PCR reads with MiXCR. The sample has approximately 7,000 clones, 27% seen once. The data originate from a study of metastatic and nonmetastatic thyroid tumors. Study details: It was across blood and tumor or nodule tissue from malignant and benign thyroid patients that repertoires were compared.

All patients reached thyroid surgery having received no treatment beforehand. Findings and limits, study-wide: When malignant thyroid tumors were compared with benign nodules, TCR beta diversity was reportedly significantly higher in the malignant tumors. This held in both blood and tumor samples.

V dropped 2 bases and J dropped 4 bases, with 16 bases sitting between them. Per the germline V gene, CDR1 is SGHAT and CDR2 is FQNNGV. The CDR3 totals 16 residues. The sample taken for sequencing was adjacent normal tissue. This TCR was recovered from a male donor with papillary thyroid cancer or a benign thyroid nodule (not recorded which). Some clones in this sample may be carry-over from other donors' samples. The chain recombines TRBV11-2 with TRBJ2-3; D is unresolved. The CDR3 nucleotides read TGTGCCAGCAGCTTACTGTGGAACCATTCCGCAGATACGCAGTATTTT. Residues: CASSLLWNHSADTQYF.